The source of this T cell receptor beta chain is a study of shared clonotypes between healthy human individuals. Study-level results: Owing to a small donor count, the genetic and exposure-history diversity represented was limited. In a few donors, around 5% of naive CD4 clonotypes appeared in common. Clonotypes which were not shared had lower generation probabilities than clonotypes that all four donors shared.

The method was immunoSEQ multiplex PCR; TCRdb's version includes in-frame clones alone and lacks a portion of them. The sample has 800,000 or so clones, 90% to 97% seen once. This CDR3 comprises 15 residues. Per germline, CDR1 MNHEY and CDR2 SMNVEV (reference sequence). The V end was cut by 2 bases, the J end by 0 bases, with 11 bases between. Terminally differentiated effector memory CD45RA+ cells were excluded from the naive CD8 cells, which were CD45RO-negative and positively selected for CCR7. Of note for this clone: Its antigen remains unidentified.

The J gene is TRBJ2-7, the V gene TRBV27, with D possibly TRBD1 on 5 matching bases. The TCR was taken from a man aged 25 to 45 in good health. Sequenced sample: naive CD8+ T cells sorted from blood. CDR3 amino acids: CASSLTRELSYEQYF. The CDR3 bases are TGTGCCAGCAGTTTAACCAGGGAACTCTCCTACGAGCAGTACTTC.